This note documents a single TCR beta chain sequence. The antigen remains unidentified. CDR1 SEHNR and CDR2 FQNEAQ come from the germline V gene (reference sequence). This CDR3 is built from 16 residues. V gave up 5 bases and J gave up 2 bases, with 18 bases separating them. The sample belongs to a study of cytomegalovirus exposure and HLA in healthy donors. Study-wide results and caveats: What was likely a sequencing artifact was a cluster of highly shared sequence variants.

Vbeta (60) and Jbeta (13) primers were used in the PCR. Assay used: immunoSEQ multiplex PCR; TCRdb lists only in-frame clones, some missing. The repertoire holds 200,000 to 250,000 clones, with just under 80% as singletons. Sequencing was performed on PBMCs. The clonotype originates from a boy aged 5-17 years in good health and CMV-seronegative. The chain recombines TRBV7-9 with TRBJ2-5; possible D gene TRBD1, 6 bases. The chain's CDR3 is CASSIRQARGQETQYF. DNA for the CDR3: TGTGCCAGCAGCATCAGACAGGCTAGGGGACAAGAGACCCAGTACTTC.